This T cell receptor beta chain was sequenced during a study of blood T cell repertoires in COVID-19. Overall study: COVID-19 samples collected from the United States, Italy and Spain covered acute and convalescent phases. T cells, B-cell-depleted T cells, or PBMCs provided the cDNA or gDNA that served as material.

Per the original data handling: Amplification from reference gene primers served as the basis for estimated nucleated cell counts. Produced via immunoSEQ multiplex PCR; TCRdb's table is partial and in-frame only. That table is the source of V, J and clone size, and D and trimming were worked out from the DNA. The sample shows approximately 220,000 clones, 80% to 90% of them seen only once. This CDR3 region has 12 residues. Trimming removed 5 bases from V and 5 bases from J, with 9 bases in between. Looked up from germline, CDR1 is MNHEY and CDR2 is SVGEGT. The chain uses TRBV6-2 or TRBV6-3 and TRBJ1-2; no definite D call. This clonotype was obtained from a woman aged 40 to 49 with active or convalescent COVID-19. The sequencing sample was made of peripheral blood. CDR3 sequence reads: CASSTSGYGYTF. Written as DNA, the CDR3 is TGTGCCAGCAGTACCTCGGGATATGGCTACACCTTC.